The entry that follows covers one T cell receptor beta chain sequence. This sample stems from a study of T cell changes during pregnancy in multiple sclerosis. Profiled with immunoSEQ multiplex PCR; TCRdb holds only in-frame clones, not every one. The repertoire holds 35,000 to 40,000 clones, with 92% as singletons. After removal of 5 bases from V and 2 bases from J, the junction contained 1 base not matched to a gene. The germline V gene encodes CDR1 SQVTM and CDR2 ANQGSEA. This CDR3 region has 13 residues. The sample in question was CD8+ T cells from peripheral blood mononuclear cells, obtained in the third trimester of pregnancy. The TCR originated in a female donor with multiple sclerosis, enrolled in a pregnancy study. This chain uses TRBV29-1 with TRBJ1-2, with 11 bases matching TRBD1. The DNA for the CDR3 is TGCAGCGTTCGGACAGGGGGCAACTATGGCTACACCTTC. Amino acids: CSVRTGGNYGYTF.